This entry lists 6 T cell receptor beta chains sequenced from one sample in a study of spatial heterogeneity in lung cancer. Time point given: blood at routine non-recurrence follow-up after resection. MiXCR, run by TCRdb on the 5' RACE reads, gives a single entry per CDR3 protein. The repertoire holds 110,000 or so distinct CDR3 sequences, with under 14% as singletons. Sequenced here: PBMCs, sampled at follow-up. The receptors shown here come from a female donor with early-stage non-small cell lung cancer.

V gene TRBV3-1 combines with J gene TRBJ1-4; D unclear. The V gene's germline CDR1 is LGHDT and CDR2 YNNKEL (reference sequence). Trimming cost V 4 bases and J 8 bases, with 14 bases left between them. The CDR3 covers 14 residues. CDR3 in amino acids: CASSPPGKKEKLFF. For the CDR3, the DNA is TGTGCCAGCAGCCCCCCGGGAAAAAAGGAAAAACTGTTTTTT.

This clonotype was seen repeatedly, ten times or more. The rearrangement uses TRBV24-1 and TRBJ1-5, with D perhaps matching TRBD1 (5 bases). Germline V gene lookup returns CDR1 KGHDR and CDR2 SFDVKD. The CDR3 runs to 14 residues. The ends were cut back, 4 bases at V and 6 bases at J, with 12 bases in the middle. CDR3 in DNA: TGTGCCACCAGTGACTCGACAGTCAGTCAGCCCCAGCATTTT. Protein: CATSDSTVSQPQHF.

This clonotype was observed at least ten times. Here the CDR3 reads CASSLRTSGRFNEQFF. The CDR3 region has the DNA TGTGCCAGCAGTTTAAGGACTAGCGGGAGGTTCAATGAGCAGTTCTTC. V is TRBV28 and J is TRBJ2-1; 14 bases map to TRBD2. CDR1 and CDR2 (germline): MDHEN, SYDVKM. The CDR3 consists of 16 residues. The ends lost 2 bases at V and 6 bases at J; junction bases unmatched: 3.

This rearrangement joins TRBV24-1 to TRBJ2-3, with D unresolved. The V and J ends lost 4 bases and 5 bases respectively, with 6 bases between them. This CDR3 is 12 amino acids long. Per the germline V gene, CDR1 is KGHDR and CDR2 is SFDVKD. The DNA of the CDR3 is TGTGCCACCAGTGACTACCTAGATACGCAGTATTTT. It is translated as CATSDYLDTQYF.

This rearrangement joins TRBV19 to TRBJ2-7, with 7 bases lining up with TRBD2. CDR3 length: 17 amino acids. V shed 5 bases and J 0 bases; nucleotides not matched to a gene: 13. The germline V gene has CDR1 LNHDA and CDR2 SQIVND (reference sequence). The CDR3 region has the DNA TGTGCCAGTAGTGGGAAGGATAGCGGGTTTCTCTCCTACGAGCAGTACTTC. Its protein is CASSGKDSGFLSYEQYF.

This sequence joins TRBV7-8 and TRBJ2-7; no clear D gene. V was trimmed by 5 bases and J by 0 bases, leaving 11 bases between them. The CDR3 runs to 14 residues. The germline gives CDR1 SGHVS, CDR2 FQNEAQ. CDR3 sequence reads: CASSPGTRSYEQYF. In DNA form, the CDR3 reads TGTGCCAGCAGCCCAGGAACCCGCTCCTACGAGCAGTACTTC.